These 15 T cell receptor beta chains originate from one sample sequenced in a study of cytomegalovirus exposure and HLA in healthy donors. 13 Jbeta primers and 60 Vbeta primers were used for the PCR. Only in-frame clones appear in the TCRdb table, and some are missing; sequencing was by immunoSEQ multiplex PCR. Among roughly 75,000 clones listed, 70% to 85% were seen once. Sample: PBMCs. These receptors all come from a man between 65 and 80 years old in good health and CMV-seropositive.

The chain has TRBV7-2 and TRBJ2-5; TRBD1 is a possible D gene (5 bases). The end of the DNA is better explained by TRBJ2-7, so the J call may be wrong. CDR3 size: 14 residues. CDR1 and CDR2 from the germline V gene are SGHTA and FQGNSA. The CDR3 reads CASTPDWGSYEQYF. In DNA form, the CDR3 reads TGTGCCAGCACCCCCGATTGGGGCAGCTACGAGCAGTACTTC.

The genes are TRBV10-3 and TRBJ2-7; TRBD1 aligns across 9 bases. Germline V gene sequence: CDR1 ENHRY, CDR2 SYGVKD. After removal of 9 bases from V and 6 bases from J, the junction contained 12 bases not matched to a gene. This CDR3 is 14 amino acids long. CDR3 in DNA: TGTGCCATAAGCCCGGGACAGGGAGGTGGCGAGCAGTACTTC. Protein product: CAISPGQGGGEQYF.

The chain recombines TRBV27 with TRBJ1-5; D gene unclear. This CDR3 spans 14 amino acids. The V and J ends lost 4 bases and 2 bases respectively, with 9 bases between them. Germline CDR1 reads MNHEY; CDR2 reads SMNVEV (reference sequence). This CDR3 is CASSSGMGNQPQHF. Here the CDR3 DNA reads TGTGCCAGCAGTTCGGGAATGGGCAATCAGCCCCAGCATTTT.

The gene calls are TRBV28 and TRBJ2-1; weak D call: TRBD1 (6 bases). This CDR3 is built from 14 residues. Between the trimmed V and J ends, which lost 6 bases and 0 bases, there was a span of 9 bases. Germline V gene data show CDR1 as MDHEN and CDR2 as SYDVKM. The CDR3 region is CASRTGLSYNEQFF. The CDR3 DNA reads as TGTGCCAGCAGGACAGGACTCTCCTACAATGAGCAGTTCTTC.

The V and J genes are TRBV5-6 and TRBJ2-5; 7 bases agree with TRBD1. The CDR3 sequence is 15 residues long. With V trimmed by 4 bases and J by 5 bases, 11 bases remained unmatched. Germline V gene lookup returns CDR1 SGHDT and CDR2 YYEEEE. This chain's CDR3 is CASSKRGLSAETQYF. CDR3 nucleotides: TGTGCCAGCAGCAAAAGGGGGCTGAGTGCGGAGACCCAGTACTTC.

CDR3 in DNA: TGTGCCAGCAGCACGGGACAGGGGTCGGGGGAGCAGTACTTC. Translation gives CASSTGQGSGEQYF. The genes are TRBV6-5 and TRBJ2-7, with 10 bases lining up with TRBD1. The V gene's germline CDR1 is MNHEY and CDR2 SVGAGI. V was pared by 6 bases and J by 7 bases, with 9 bases of the junction left unmatched. The CDR3 consists of 14 residues.

The chain uses TRBV4-1 and TRBJ1-4; D is undetermined. This CDR3 has 14 amino acids. CDR1 is MGHRA, CDR2 YSYEKL, per germline. Trimming cost V 0 bases and J 5 bases, with 7 bases left between them. This CDR3 reads CASSQEAVNEKLFF. The CDR3 nucleotides read TGCGCCAGCAGCCAAGAGGCGGTAAATGAAAAACTGTTTTTT.

The chain uses TRBV28 and TRBJ2-7; D may be TRBD2 (6 bases). The germline V gene has CDR1 MDHEN and CDR2 SYDVKM. V was cut by 5 bases and J by 5 bases, with 13 bases left in between. The CDR3 is made up of 13 amino acids. The CDR3 nucleotides are TGTGCCAGCAGTATCACGGGAGTCCACGAGCAGTACTTC. This sequence encodes CASSITGVHEQYF. The full variable domain, its missing parts supplied by reference TRBV28 and TRBJ2-7, is DVKVTQSSRYLVKRTGEKVFLECVQDMDHENMFWYRQDPGLGLRLIYFSYDVKMKEKGDIPEGYSVSREKKERFSLILESASTNQTSMYLCASSITGVHEQYFGPGTRLTVT.

The chain combines TRBV5-6 with TRBJ2-3, with 15 bases identical to TRBD2. Germline V gives CDR1 SGHDT, CDR2 YYEEEE. This CDR3 has 17 amino acids. V lost 4 bases, J lost 4 bases, and 7 bases stayed unmatched. Written as DNA, the CDR3 is TGTGCCAGCAGCCTTTTAGGACTAGCGGGGGGGTCAGATACGCAGTATTTT. It specifies CASSLLGLAGGSDTQYF.

This clone has just one count. The chain links TRBV5-1 to TRBJ2-7; TRBD2 matches at 10 bases. This CDR3 is 15 amino acids long. Germline assignment: CDR1 SGHRS and CDR2 YFSETQ. The V and J ends lost 7 bases and 2 bases, in that order; junction bases with no gene match: 9. CDR3 amino acids: CASGVDGLAAYEQYF. The CDR3 DNA is TGCGCCAGCGGGGTTGACGGACTAGCGGCCTACGAGCAGTACTTC. Together with reference TRBV5-1 and TRBJ2-7, the CDR3 gives the full variable domain: KAGVTQTPRYLIKTRGQQVTLSCSPISGHRSVSWYQQTPGQGLQFLFEYFSETQRNKGNFPGRFSGRQFSNSRSEMNVSTLELGDSALYLCASGVDGLAAYEQYFGPGTRLTVT.

The chain links TRBV6-1 to TRBJ2-1; 7 nucleotides agree with TRBD2. Per the germline V gene, CDR1 is MNHNS and CDR2 is SASEGT. This CDR3 is 16 amino acids long. The J segment lost 5 bases and the V segment lost 2 bases, leaving 9 bases of the junction unmatched. CDR3 region: CASSELLADPNNEQFF. The CDR3 nucleotides read TGTGCCAGCAGTGAACTCCTAGCGGATCCTAACAATGAGCAGTTCTTC.

This sequence joins TRBV2 and TRBJ2-1; D not certain. The CDR3 sequence is 13 residues long. V dropped 2 bases and J dropped 7 bases, with 9 bases sitting between them. Germline CDR1 and CDR2: SNHLY and FYNNEI. CDR3 sequence (DNA): TGTGCCAGCAGTGAACTAGTCTTAAATGAGCAGTTCTTC. It yields the protein CASSELVLNEQFF.

This clone was seen a few times. The rearrangement links TRBV6-1 to TRBJ1-2; TRBD1 is a possible D gene (6 bases). V shed 4 bases and J shed 0 bases, with 9 bases lying between them. Germline CDR1 and CDR2: MNHNS and SASEGT. The CDR3 is made up of 14 amino acids. The CDR3 loop reads CASSVYRANYGYTF. DNA for the CDR3: TGTGCCAGCAGTGTGTACAGGGCTAACTATGGCTACACCTTC.

This chain joins TRBV7-2 and TRBJ2-5, with TRBD2 matching 8 bases. V lost 4 bases to trimming and J lost 3 bases; unmatched junction nucleotides: 4. Germline CDR1 is SGHTA and CDR2 is FQGNSA. This CDR3 spans 14 amino acids. This CDR3 is CASSSRRGEETQYF. In DNA, the CDR3 is TGTGCCAGCAGCTCCAGGCGGGGGGAAGAGACCCAGTACTTC.

The rearrangement uses TRBV19 and TRBJ1-4; D unresolved. V lost 7 bases to trimming and J lost 15 bases, with 18 bases between them. The CDR3 loop spans 12 amino acids. Germline V gene data show CDR1 as LNHDA and CDR2 as SQIVND (reference sequence). For the CDR3, the DNA is TGTGCCAGTACCGACAATGGGAGGAGGGTGTTTTTT. Its protein is CASTDNGRRVFF. Combining the CDR3 with reference TRBV19 and TRBJ1-4 gives the whole variable domain DGGITQSPKYLFRKEGQNVTLSCEQNLNHDAMYWYRQDPGQGLRLIYYSQIVNDFQKGDIAEGYSVSREKKESFPLTVTSAQKNPTAFYLCASTDNGRRVFFGSGTQLSVL.